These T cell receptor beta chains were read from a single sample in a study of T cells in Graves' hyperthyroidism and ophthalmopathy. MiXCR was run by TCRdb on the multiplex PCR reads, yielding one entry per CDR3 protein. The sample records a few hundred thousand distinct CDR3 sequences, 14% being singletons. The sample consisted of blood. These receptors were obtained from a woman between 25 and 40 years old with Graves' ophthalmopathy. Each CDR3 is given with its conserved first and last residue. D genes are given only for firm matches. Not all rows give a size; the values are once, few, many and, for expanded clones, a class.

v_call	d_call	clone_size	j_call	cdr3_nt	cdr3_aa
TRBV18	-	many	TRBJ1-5	TGTGCCAGCTCACCGGGAGGTTACAATCAGCCCCAGCATTTT	CASSPGGYNQPQHF
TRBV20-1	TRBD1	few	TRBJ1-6	TGCAGTGCTAGAGCTCAGGGGGTGGTGCCCCTCCACTTT	CSARAQGVVPLHF
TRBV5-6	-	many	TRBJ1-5	TGTGCCAGCAGCTTGTCCGGGATTCAGCCCCAGCATTTT	CASSLSGIQPQHF
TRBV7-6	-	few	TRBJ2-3	TGTGCCAGCAGCCGGGTGGGGGATACGCAGTATTTT	CASSRVGDTQYF
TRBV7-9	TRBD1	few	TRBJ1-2	TGTGCCAGCAGCGGACAGGGACAGGGACATGGCTACACCTTC	CASSGQGQGHGYTF
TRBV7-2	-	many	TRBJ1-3	TGTGCCAGCAGCTTAGGGGGGCGCGGAAACACCATATATTTT	CASSLGGRGNTIYF
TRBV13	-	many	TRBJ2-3	TGTGCCAGCAGCTTAGGGGTGGGGGCCGTGGATGCAGATACGCAGTATTTT	CASSLGVGAVDADTQYF
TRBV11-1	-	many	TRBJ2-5	TGTGCCAGCAGCTTGACAACGCGAGGGGGATACCAAGAGACCCAGTACTTC	CASSLTTRGGYQETQYF
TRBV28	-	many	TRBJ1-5	TGTGCCAGCAGTCCCCCCCGAAATAGCAATCAGCCCCAGCATTTT	CASSPPRNSNQPQHF
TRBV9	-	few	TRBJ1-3	TGTGCCAGCAGCGTAGAGACGCGGACCTCTGGAAACACCATATATTTT	CASSVETRTSGNTIYF
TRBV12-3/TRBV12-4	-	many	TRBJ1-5	TGTGCCAGCACCACTGGGGGGGAAAATCAGCCCCAGCATTTT	CASTTGGENQPQHF
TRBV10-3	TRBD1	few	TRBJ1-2	TGTGCCCTAAAAAGGACAGGAGATAACTATGGCTACACCTTC	CALKRTGDNYGYTF
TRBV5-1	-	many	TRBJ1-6	TGCGCCAGCAGTTCGCCAGACAATAATTCACCCCTCCACTTT	CASSSPDNNSPLHF
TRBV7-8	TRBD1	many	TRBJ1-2	TGTGCCAGCAGCCAACAGGGGGCCTATGGCTACACCTTC	CASSQQGAYGYTF
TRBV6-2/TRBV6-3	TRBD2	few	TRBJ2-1	TGTGCCAGCAGACACGGACTAGCGGTGAACAATGAGCAGTTCTTC	CASRHGLAVNNEQFF
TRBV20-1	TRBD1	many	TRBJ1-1	TGCAGTGTTGGACAGGAGAACACTGAAGCTTTCTTT	CSVGQENTEAFF
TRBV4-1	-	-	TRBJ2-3	TGCGCCAGCAGCCAAGACGGTGCGGGATGGGCAGATACGCAGTATTTT	CASSQDGAGWADTQYF
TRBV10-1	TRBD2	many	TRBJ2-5	TGCGCCAGCAGCAAAGGGACTAGCGGAGACCAAGAGACCCAGTACTTC	CASSKGTSGDQETQYF
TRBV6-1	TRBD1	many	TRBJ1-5	TGTGCCAGCTGGGGGGACAGGGTAGGTTGGAATCAGCCCCAGCATTTT	CASWGDRVGWNQPQHF
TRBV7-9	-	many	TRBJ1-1	TGTGCCAGCAGCCTTGGAATTCTTGGTGGGCGGGCTGAAGCTTTCTTT	CASSLGILGGRAEAFF
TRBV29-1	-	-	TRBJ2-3	TGCAGCGTTGAACCAGCGACCTCTCGGTCAGATACGCAGTATTTT	CSVEPATSRSDTQYF
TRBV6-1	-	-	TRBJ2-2	TGTGCCAGCAGTCTGGTACCGGGACCCTCAGAGGAGCTGTTTTTT	CASSLVPGPSEELFF
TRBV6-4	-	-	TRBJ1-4	TGTGCCAGCACCATTCACCTGGAAGCGAATGAAAAACTGTTTTTT	CASTIHLEANEKLFF